This TCR beta chain was observed in a study of tumor-infiltrating lymphocytes in primary liver carcinoma. Study information: Stage T1-T3 N0M0 tumors spanned about 4.2 to 10 cm.

Study-level results: Tumors reached a significantly greater top-250-clone fraction than blood did (p = 0.039). Reduced overlap was seen in tumor-adjacent and tumor-blood pairs versus tumor region pairs.

In the case of this clonotype: Its antigen is as yet unknown.

The approximately 20-31 mg bulk tissue piece was not sorted before simultaneous RNA and DNA extraction. Chronic HBV infection, which was untreated, was present in the patients. Starting material of 500 to 600 ng total RNA yielded TCR beta cDNA via a constant-region primer. Libraries for TCR beta were built through three nested multiplex PCR rounds, which together made up a slightly modified ARM-PCR procedure. MiXCR, run by TCRdb on the multiplex PCR reads, gives a single entry per CDR3 protein. The table records about 120,000 distinct CDR3 sequences, around 70% of them present only once. This receptor was identified in a woman aged 60-75 years with primary liver carcinoma and hepatitis B virus infection. Sequenced input: tumor-adjacent normal liver tissue.

The DNA of the CDR3 is TGTGCCAGCAGCCGAAAGCGGGAGGGCCAAGATACGCAGTATTTT. Amino acid sequence: CASSRKREGQDTQYF. The chain joins TRBV7-2 to TRBJ2-3; 10 bases map to TRBD2. The trim removed 5 bases at V and 5 bases at J, leaving 7 bases unmatched. Germline V gene data show CDR1 as SGHTA and CDR2 as FQGNSA. CDR3 length: 15 residues.